This paragraph covers one T cell receptor (beta chain) sequence. Here immunoSEQ multiplex PCR was the method, and the copy in TCRdb shows in-frame clones only, minus some. The top ten hold 0.39% of the sample, which has approximately 53,000 clones, approximately 95% seen once. The CDR3 is 14 amino acids. The trim removed 3 bases at V and 0 bases at J, leaving 2 bases unmatched. The germline CDR1 and CDR2 sequences are ENHRY and SYGVKD. The entry originates in a study of technical replicates of blood from a few donors. The J gene is TRBJ2-7, the V gene TRBV10-3; TRBD1 agrees at 7 bases. Sequencing was done on a sample of T cells isolated from PBMCs. The TCR was taken from a human donor in good health. In nucleotides, the CDR3 is TGTGCCATCAGTGACGGGACAGCCTCCTACGAGCAGTACTTC. Translating it yields CAISDGTASYEQYF.